This T cell receptor (beta chain) was captured in a study of radiation and T cells in renal cell carcinoma. Study observations and caveats: In blood, top tumor clones expanded by 2 weeks, shrinking by 4.

Concerning this clone itself: Its antigen is unidentified.

The CDR3 is 14 residues long. V lost 0 bases to trimming and J lost 1 base, with 4 bases between them. From germline, CDR1 is SNHLY and CDR2 FYNNEI. As for time point: blood 4 weeks post-SBRT, at nephrectomy. Treatment defined: 15 Gy SBRT to primary tumor, nephrectomy 4 weeks later. Blood was sampled at baseline, 2 weeks and 4 weeks after SBRT. This renal cell carcinoma was of the clear cell type. TCRdb's copy holds only in-frame clones and misses some; the assay was immunoSEQ multiplex PCR. Here the sample spans about 170,000 clones, around 90% being singletons. The chain employs TRBV2 and TRBJ1-5; D is uncertain. The TCR was taken from a woman between 50 and 59 years old with renal cell carcinoma. The source material was blood, sampled from a patient whose treatment included radiotherapy and nephrectomy. CDR3 DNA sequence: TGTGCCAGCAGTGAAGCCAGCAGCAATCAGCCCCAGCATTTT. Translated: CASSEASSNQPQHF.